Sequencing of this T cell receptor (beta chain) was carried out in a study of blood T cell repertoires in COVID-19. Background on the study: Samples came from the United States, Italy and Spain, spanning acute and convalescent COVID-19. In each case, the material was cDNA or gDNA derived from T cells, B-cell-depleted T cells, or PBMCs.

Original handling: Nucleated cell number was recorded as an estimate derived from reference gene primer amplification. Clones were read by immunoSEQ multiplex PCR, and TCRdb kept only the in-frame ones, dropping some. V, J and clone size are taken as reported in that table, and D and trimming were inferred from the DNA itself. Of approximately 76,000 clones listed, roughly 86% are singletons. Sequencing used peripheral blood. The TCR originated in a woman in her sixties or seventies with acute or convalescent COVID-19.

The CDR3, as DNA: TGTGCCACTCGACGGGACAGGGACAAGTTGACTAATTCACCCCTCCACTTT. Translated, it gives CATRRDRDKLTNSPLHF. The chain has TRBV2 and TRBJ1-6, with TRBD1 matching over 9 bases. The CDR3 is 17 residues long. CDR1 is SNHLY and CDR2 is FYNNEI in the germline V gene. Unmatched junction bases numbered 16, after V lost 10 bases and J lost 6 bases. Full variable domain (remainder filled in from reference TRBV2 and TRBJ1-6): EPEVTQTPSHQVTQMGQEVILRCVPISNHLYFYWYRQILGQKVEFLVSFYNNEISEKSEIFDDQFSVERPDGSNFTLKIRSTKLEDSAMYFCATRRDRDKLTNSPLHFGNGTRLTVT.